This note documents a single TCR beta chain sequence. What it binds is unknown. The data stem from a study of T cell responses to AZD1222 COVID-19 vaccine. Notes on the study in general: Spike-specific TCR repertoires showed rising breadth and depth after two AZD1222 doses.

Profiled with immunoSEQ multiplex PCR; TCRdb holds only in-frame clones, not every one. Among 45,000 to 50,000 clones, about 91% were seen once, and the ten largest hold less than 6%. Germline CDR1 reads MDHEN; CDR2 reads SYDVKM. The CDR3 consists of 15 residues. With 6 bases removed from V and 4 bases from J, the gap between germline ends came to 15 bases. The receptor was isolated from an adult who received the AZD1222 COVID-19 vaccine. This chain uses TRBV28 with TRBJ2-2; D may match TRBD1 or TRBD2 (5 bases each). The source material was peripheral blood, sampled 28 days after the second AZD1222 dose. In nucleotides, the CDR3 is TGTGCCAGCAGGACAGAGGGACGGGCCACCGGGGAGCTGTTTTTT. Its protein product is CASRTEGRATGELFF.